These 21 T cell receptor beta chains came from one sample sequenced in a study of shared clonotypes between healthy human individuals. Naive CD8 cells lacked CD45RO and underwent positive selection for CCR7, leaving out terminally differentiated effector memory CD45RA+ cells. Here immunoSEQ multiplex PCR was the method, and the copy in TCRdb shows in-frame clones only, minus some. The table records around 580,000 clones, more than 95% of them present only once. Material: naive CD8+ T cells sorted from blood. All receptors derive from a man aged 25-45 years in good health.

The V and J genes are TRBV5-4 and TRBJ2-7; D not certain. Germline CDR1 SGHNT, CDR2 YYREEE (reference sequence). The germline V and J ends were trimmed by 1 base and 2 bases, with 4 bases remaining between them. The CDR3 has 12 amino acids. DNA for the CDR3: TGTGCCAGCAGCTTGTCGACCTACGAGCAGTACTTC. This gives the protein CASSLSTYEQYF.

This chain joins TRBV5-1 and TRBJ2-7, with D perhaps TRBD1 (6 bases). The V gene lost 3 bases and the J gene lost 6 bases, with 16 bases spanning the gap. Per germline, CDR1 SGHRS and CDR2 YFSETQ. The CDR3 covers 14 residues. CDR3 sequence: CASSSENRDGEQYF. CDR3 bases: TGCGCCAGCAGCTCAGAGAACAGGGATGGCGAGCAGTACTTC.

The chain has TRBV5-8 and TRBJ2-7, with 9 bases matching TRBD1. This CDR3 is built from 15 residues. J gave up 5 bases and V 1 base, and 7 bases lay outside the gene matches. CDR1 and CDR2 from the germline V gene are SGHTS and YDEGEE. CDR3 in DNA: TGTGCCAGCAGCTTGAGGGACAGGGTAATTAACGAGCAGTACTTC. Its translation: CASSLRDRVINEQYF.

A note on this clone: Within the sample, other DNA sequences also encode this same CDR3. The chain's CDR3 is CASSVGLANSYEQYF. DNA of the CDR3: TGTGCCAGCAGCGTAGGTCTAGCGAACTCCTACGAGCAGTACTTC. The rearrangement uses TRBV9 and TRBJ2-7; a weak D match, TRBD2 (6 bases). CDR3 size: 15 residues. Trimming shortened V by 0 bases and J by 0 bases, and 10 bases separated the two germline ends. The germline CDR1 and CDR2 sequences are SGDLS and YYNGEE.

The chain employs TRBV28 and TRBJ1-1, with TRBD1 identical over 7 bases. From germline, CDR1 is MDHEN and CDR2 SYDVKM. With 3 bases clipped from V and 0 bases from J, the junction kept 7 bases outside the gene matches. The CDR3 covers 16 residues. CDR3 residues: CASSFGGDSLNTEAFF. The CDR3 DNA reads TGTGCCAGCAGTTTTGGGGGGGACAGCCTGAACACTGAAGCTTTCTTT.

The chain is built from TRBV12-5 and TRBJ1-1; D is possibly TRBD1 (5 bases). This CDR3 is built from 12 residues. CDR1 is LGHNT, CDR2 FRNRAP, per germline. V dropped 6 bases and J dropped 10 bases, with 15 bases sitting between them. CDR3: CASGQDAESAFF. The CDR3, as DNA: TGTGCTAGTGGACAGGACGCCGAGTCAGCTTTCTTT.

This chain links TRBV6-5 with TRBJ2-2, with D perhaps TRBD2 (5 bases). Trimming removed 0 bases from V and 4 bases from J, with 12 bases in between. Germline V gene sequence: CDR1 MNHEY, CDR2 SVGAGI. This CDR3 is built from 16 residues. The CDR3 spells CASSYSPSSGTGELFF. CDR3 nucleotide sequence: TGTGCCAGCAGTTACTCGCCGAGCAGCGGCACCGGGGAGCTGTTTTTT.

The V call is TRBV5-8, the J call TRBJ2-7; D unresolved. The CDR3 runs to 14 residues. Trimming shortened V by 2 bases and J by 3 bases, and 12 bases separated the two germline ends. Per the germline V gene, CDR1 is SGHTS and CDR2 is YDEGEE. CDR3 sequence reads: CASSFGGRRYEQYF. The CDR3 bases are TGTGCCAGCAGCTTTGGTGGCCGACGCTACGAGCAGTACTTC.

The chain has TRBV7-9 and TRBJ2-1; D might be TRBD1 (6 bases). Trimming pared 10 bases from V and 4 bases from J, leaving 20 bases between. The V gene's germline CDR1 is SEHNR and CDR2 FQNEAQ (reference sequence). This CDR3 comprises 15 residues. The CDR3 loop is CATHGGRALYNEQFF. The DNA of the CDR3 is TGTGCCACACATGGGGGCAGGGCCCTTTACAATGAGCAGTTCTTC.

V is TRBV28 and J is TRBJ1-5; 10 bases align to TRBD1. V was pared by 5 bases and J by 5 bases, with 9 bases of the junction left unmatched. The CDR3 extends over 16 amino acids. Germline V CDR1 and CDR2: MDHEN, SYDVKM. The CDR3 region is CASSLTTGTGDQPQHF. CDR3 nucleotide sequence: TGTGCCAGCAGTCTAACGACCGGGACAGGGGATCAGCCCCAGCATTTT. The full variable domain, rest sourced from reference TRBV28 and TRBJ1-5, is DVKVTQSSRYLVKRTGEKVFLECVQDMDHENMFWYRQDPGLGLRLIYFSYDVKMKEKGDIPEGYSVSREKKERFSLILESASTNQTSMYLCASSLTTGTGDQPQHFGDGTRLSIL.

CDR3 DNA: TGTGCCAGCAGTGAACCCGTGACGGAGCAGTTCTTC. It encodes CASSEPVTEQFF. The chain has TRBV6-1 and TRBJ2-1; no firm D call. Germline V gene data show CDR1 as MNHNS and CDR2 as SASEGT. The CDR3 runs to 12 residues. V was shortened by 2 bases and J by 10 bases, with 9 bases between the two germline ends.

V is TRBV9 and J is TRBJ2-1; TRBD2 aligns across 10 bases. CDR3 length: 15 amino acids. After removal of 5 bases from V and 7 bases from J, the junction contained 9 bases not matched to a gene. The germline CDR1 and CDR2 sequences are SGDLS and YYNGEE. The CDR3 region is CASSASGSDVNEQFF. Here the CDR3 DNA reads TGTGCCAGCAGTGCTAGCGGGAGTGATGTTAATGAGCAGTTCTTC.

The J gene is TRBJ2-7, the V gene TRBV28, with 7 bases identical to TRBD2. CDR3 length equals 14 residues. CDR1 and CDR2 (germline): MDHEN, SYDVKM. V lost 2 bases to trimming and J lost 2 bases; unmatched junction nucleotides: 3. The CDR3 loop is CASSLLAEAYEQYF. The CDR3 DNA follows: TGTGCCAGCAGTTTACTAGCGGAGGCCTACGAGCAGTACTTC.

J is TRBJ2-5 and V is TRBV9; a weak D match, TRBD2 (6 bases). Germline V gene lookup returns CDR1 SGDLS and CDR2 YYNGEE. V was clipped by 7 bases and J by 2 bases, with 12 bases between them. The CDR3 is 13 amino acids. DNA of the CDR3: TGTGCCAGCGGAGGGTCGTCGCAAGAGACCCAGTACTTC. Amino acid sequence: CASGGSSQETQYF.

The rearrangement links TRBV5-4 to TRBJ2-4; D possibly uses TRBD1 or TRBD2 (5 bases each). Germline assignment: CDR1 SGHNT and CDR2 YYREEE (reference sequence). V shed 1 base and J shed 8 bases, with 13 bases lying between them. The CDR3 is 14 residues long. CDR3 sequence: CASSLRDLPYIQYF. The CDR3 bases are TGTGCCAGCAGCTTGAGGGACCTCCCTTACATTCAGTACTTC.

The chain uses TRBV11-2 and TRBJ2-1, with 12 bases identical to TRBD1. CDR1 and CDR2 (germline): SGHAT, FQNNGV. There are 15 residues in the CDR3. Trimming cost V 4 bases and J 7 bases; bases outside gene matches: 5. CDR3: CASSWGQGALNEQFF. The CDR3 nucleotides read TGTGCCAGCAGCTGGGGACAGGGGGCGCTTAATGAGCAGTTCTTC.

CDR3 nucleotide sequence: TGTGCCAGCAGTCCCCAGGGAGCCAAACCCGCGAACACCGGGGAGCTGTTTTTT. It is translated as CASSPQGAKPANTGELFF. The rearrangement joins TRBV27 to TRBJ2-2; D could derive from TRBD1 or TRBD2 (5 bases each). The CDR3 consists of 18 residues. Germline lookup yields CDR1 MNHEY and CDR2 SMNVEV (reference sequence). Trimming cost V 5 bases and J 0 bases, with 19 bases left between them.

CDR3 in DNA: TGTGCCAGCAGCCAAGGACTGCCACAAGAGACCCAGTACTTC. Its translation: CASSQGLPQETQYF. V and J are TRBV14 and TRBJ2-5; D is uncertain. CDR3 length: 14 residues. The V end was cut by 1 base, the J end by 2 bases, with 8 bases between. Germline loops: CDR1 SGHDN, CDR2 FVKESK.

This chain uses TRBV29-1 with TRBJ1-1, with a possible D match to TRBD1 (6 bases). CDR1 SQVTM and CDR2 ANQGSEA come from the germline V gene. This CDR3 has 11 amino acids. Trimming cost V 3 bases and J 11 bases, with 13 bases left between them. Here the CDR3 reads CSVESAGAAFF. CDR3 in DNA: TGCAGCGTTGAGTCGGCAGGGGCTGCTTTCTTT.

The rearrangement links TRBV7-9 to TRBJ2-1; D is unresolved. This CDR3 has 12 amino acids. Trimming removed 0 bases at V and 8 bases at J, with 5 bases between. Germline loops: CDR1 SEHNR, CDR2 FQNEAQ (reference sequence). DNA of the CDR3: TGTGCCAGCAGCTTAGCGATCGATGAGCAGTTCTTC. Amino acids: CASSLAIDEQFF.

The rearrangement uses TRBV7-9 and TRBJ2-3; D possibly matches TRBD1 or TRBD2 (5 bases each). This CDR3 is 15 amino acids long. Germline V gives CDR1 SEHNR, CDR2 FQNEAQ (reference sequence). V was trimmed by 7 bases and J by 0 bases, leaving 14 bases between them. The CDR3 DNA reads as TGTGCCAGCACCTTTGGGACCACTAGCACAGATACGCAGTATTTT. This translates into CASTFGTTSTDTQYF.